The clone carrying this TCR beta chain has more than one count but fewer than ten. What it binds is not known. The sample is drawn from a study of OX40 agonist ivuxolimab in advanced cancers. Whole-study context: Patients were dosed with the agonistic anti-OX40 (CD134) antibody ivuxolimab.

Method: immunoSEQ multiplex PCR; TCRdb's copy keeps in-frame clones and lacks some. Counted here are over 75,000 clones, 80% to 95% occurring once; the ten biggest clones make up more than 0.95%. Regarding the study as a whole: In CD8+ T cells, expanded clones were on average more numerous than in CD4+.

Germline V gives CDR1 SGHKS, CDR2 YYEKEE (reference sequence). The CDR3 is made up of 14 amino acids. The V and J ends lost 6 bases and 0 bases respectively, with 9 bases between them. Sequenced material: CD4+ or CD8+ T cells sorted from blood, taken in a trial of the OX40 agonist ivuxolimab. The chain recombines TRBV5-5 with TRBJ1-4, with D tentatively TRBD1 (5 bases). The TCR originated in an adult with an advanced solid tumor such as melanoma, head and neck, liver or kidney cancer. The CDR3 sequence: CASNTGATNEKLFF. CDR3 sequence (DNA): TGTGCCAGCAACACAGGCGCAACTAATGAAAAACTGTTTTTT.